This entry lists 14 T cell receptor beta chains sequenced from one sample in a study of blood T cell repertoires in COVID-19. Clones were sequenced by immunoSEQ multiplex PCR, and TCRdb holds only the in-frame ones, with some missing. Here the sample spans roughly 180,000 clones, over 75% being singletons. Sample: PBMCs or T cells enriched from blood (not recorded which). The source is a woman in her 40s with acute COVID-19.

This clone was picked up a small number of times. The rearrangement uses TRBV10-1 and TRBJ1-1; TRBD1 matches 8 bases. The CDR3 spans 14 residues. The ends lost 4 bases at V and 1 base at J; junction bases unmatched: 2. CDR1 is WNHNN, CDR2 SYGVQD, per germline (reference sequence). The CDR3, as DNA: TGCGCCAGCAGTGGAGGACAGGGGAACACTGAAGCTTTCTTT. This translates into CASSGGQGNTEAFF.

The chain links TRBV11-2 to TRBJ2-4, with D unresolved. This CDR3 is built from 11 residues. The germline gives CDR1 SGHAT, CDR2 FQNNGV. Trimming removed 4 bases at V and 8 bases at J, with 6 bases between. As DNA, the CDR3 is TGTGCCAGCAGCTCAGGCGACATTCAGTACTTC. It translates to CASSSGDIQYF.

This rearrangement joins TRBV7-9 to TRBJ2-3; 10 bases fit TRBD2. Trimming removed 6 bases from V and 1 base from J; junction bases left unmatched: 7. The CDR3 is 16 residues long. Germline values: CDR1 SEHNR, CDR2 FQNEAQ (reference sequence). This chain's CDR3 is CASRRSGRGGTDTQYF. The CDR3 DNA reads as TGTGCCAGCAGGCGAAGCGGGAGGGGGGGCACAGATACGCAGTATTTT.

V is TRBV6-6 and J is TRBJ2-1; 9 bases fit TRBD2. The CDR3 consists of 22 residues. V was pared by 6 bases and J by 0 bases, with 24 bases of the junction left unmatched. The germline gives CDR1 MNHNY, CDR2 SVGAGI (reference sequence). CDR3 in amino acids: CASRRGPTGASGTQSSYNEQFF. DNA of the CDR3: TGTGCCAGCAGGCGAGGCCCAACGGGGGCTAGCGGGACCCAGAGCTCCTACAATGAGCAGTTCTTC.

The V call is TRBV9, the J call TRBJ2-5; TRBD2 matches 13 bases. Germline CDR1 and CDR2: SGDLS and YYNGEE. Trimming cost V 4 bases and J 5 bases; bases outside gene matches: 8. The CDR3 loop spans 16 amino acids. CDR3 in DNA: TGTGCCAGCAGCTTCGGACTAGCGGGAGTGGTCGAGACCCAGTACTTC. It codes for CASSFGLAGVVETQYF. The whole variable domain, remainder taken from reference TRBV9 and TRBJ2-5, is DSGVTQTPKHLITATGQRVTLRCSPRSGDLSVYWYQQSLDQGLQFLIQYYNGEERAKGNILERFSAQQFPDLHSELNLSSLELGDSALYFCASSFGLAGVVETQYFGPGTRLLVL.

This clone was observed a handful of times. V usage is TRBV19 and J usage is TRBJ1-1; perhaps TRBD1 as D (6 bases). The CDR3 spans 16 residues. The germline V gene has CDR1 LNHDA and CDR2 SQIVND (reference sequence). V was trimmed by 7 bases and J by 4 bases, leaving 22 bases between them. The chain's CDR3 is CASTNPGRGAGTEAFF. CDR3 DNA sequence: TGTGCCAGTACCAACCCTGGGCGGGGGGCAGGCACTGAAGCTTTCTTT. Full variable domain (remainder filled in from reference TRBV19 and TRBJ1-1): DGGITQSPKYLFRKEGQNVTLSCEQNLNHDAMYWYRQDPGQGLRLIYYSQIVNDFQKGDIAEGYSVSREKKESFPLTVTSAQKNPTAFYLCASTNPGRGAGTEAFFGQGTRLTVV.

This clone has only one observation. This rearrangement joins TRBV6-4 to TRBJ1-5; 7 bases align to TRBD1. The CDR3 is 15 amino acids. V was pared by 4 bases and J by 5 bases, with 8 bases of the junction left unmatched. The germline gives CDR1 MRHNA, CDR2 SNTAGT. The chain's CDR3 is CASSGVGQIYQPQHF. CDR3 nucleotides: TGTGCCAGCAGTGGAGTGGGACAGATTTATCAGCCCCAGCATTTT.

The V gene is TRBV5-5, the J gene TRBJ2-7; 7 bases match TRBD2. Trimming took 0 bases from V and 3 from J; bases not matched to a gene: 6. This CDR3 comprises 15 residues. Germline lookup yields CDR1 SGHKS and CDR2 YYEKEE (reference sequence). In DNA, the CDR3 is TGTGCCAGCAGCTTGGCTAGCGGTCTTTTCTACGAGCAGTACGTC. Translated: CASSLASGLFYEQYV.

The V and J genes are TRBV5-1 and TRBJ2-6, with a tentative D call TRBD1 (6 bases). This CDR3 contains 15 residues. Trimming shortened V by 3 bases and J by 2 bases, and 9 bases separated the two germline ends. Per germline, CDR1 SGHRS and CDR2 YFSETQ. The CDR3 coding sequence is TGCGCCAGCAGCTCACCAGGGGCTGGGGCCAACGTCCTGACTTTC. Its translation: CASSSPGAGANVLTF.

V gene TRBV7-2 combines with J gene TRBJ2-2, with unresolved D. CDR1 is SGHTA, CDR2 FQGNSA, per germline. CDR3 length equals 13 residues. V was trimmed by 1 base and J by 8 bases, leaving 8 bases between them. CDR3 sequence reads: CASSLVRGGELFF. In DNA, the CDR3 is TGTGCCAGCAGCTTAGTTCGCGGAGGGGAGCTGTTTTTT.

The J gene is TRBJ2-5, the V gene TRBV9, with 10 bases identical to TRBD2. The germline V gene encodes CDR1 SGDLS and CDR2 YYNGEE. This CDR3 is 14 amino acids long. The J segment lost 7 bases and the V segment lost 1 base, leaving 4 bases of the junction unmatched. The CDR3 bases are TGTGCCAGCAGCGTATCTAGCGGGGGCGGGACCCAGTACTTC. It is translated as CASSVSSGGGTQYF.

J is TRBJ1-4 and V is TRBV10-3; 7 positions match TRBD1. Losses at the gene ends were 6 bases for V and 3 bases for J; bases not matched to a gene: 7. The CDR3 is 15 amino acids. Germline lookup yields CDR1 ENHRY and CDR2 SYGVKD. The CDR3 is CAISPTGVPNEKLFF. The CDR3 DNA reads as TGTGCCATCAGCCCTACAGGGGTTCCTAATGAAAAACTGTTTTTT.

The chain has TRBV6-2 or TRBV6-3 and TRBJ2-3; the D gene is possibly TRBD1 (6 bases). This CDR3 contains 16 residues. V dropped 0 bases and J dropped 1 base, with 11 bases sitting between them. Germline V lookup: CDR1 MNHEY, CDR2 SVGEGT. CDR3 nucleotides: TGTGCCAGCAGTTACTCCCTAGAGGGGGGCACAGATACGCAGTATTTT. Translating gives CASSYSLEGGTDTQYF.

V gene TRBV2 combines with J gene TRBJ2-1, with 8 bases that match TRBD1. V trimming: 4 bases; J trimming: 4 bases; junction bases outside the gene matches: 3. CDR3 length: 14 amino acids. Germline V gene sequence: CDR1 SNHLY, CDR2 FYNNEI. The CDR3 protein is CASSAGQVYNEQFF. The CDR3 DNA sequence: TGTGCCAGCAGTGCGGGACAGGTTTACAATGAGCAGTTCTTC.